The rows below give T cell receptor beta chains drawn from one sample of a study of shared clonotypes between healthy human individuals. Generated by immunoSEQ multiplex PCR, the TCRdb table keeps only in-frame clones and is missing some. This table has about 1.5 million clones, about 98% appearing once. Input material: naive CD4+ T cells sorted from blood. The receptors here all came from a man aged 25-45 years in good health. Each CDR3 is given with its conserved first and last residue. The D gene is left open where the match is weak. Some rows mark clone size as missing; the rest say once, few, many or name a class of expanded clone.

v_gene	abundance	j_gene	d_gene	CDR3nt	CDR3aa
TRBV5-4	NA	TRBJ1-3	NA	TGTGCCAGCAGCGTAGGACCCGGAGGGGAATATTTT	CASSVGPGGEYF
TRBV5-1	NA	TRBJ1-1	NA	TGCGCCAGCAGCTTCAGGAACACTGAAGCTTTCTTT	CASSFRNTEAFF
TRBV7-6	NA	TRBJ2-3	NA	TGTGCCAGCAGCCCTAGCCCCCGGGGTACGCAGTATTTT	CASSPSPRGTQYF
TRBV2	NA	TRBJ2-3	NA	TGTGCCAGCAGTGAACTAGCGCGTAGGTCAGATACGCAGTATTTT	CASSELARRSDTQYF
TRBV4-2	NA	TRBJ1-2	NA	TGTGCCAGCAGCCAAGATCTGAAGACAAGTGGCTACACCTTC	CASSQDLKTSGYTF
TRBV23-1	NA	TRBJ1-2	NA	TGCGCCAGCAGCTACAGATCCTCTCCAAACTATGGCTACACCTTC	CASSYRSSPNYGYTF
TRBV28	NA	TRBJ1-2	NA	TGTGCCAGCAGCGGGCCGCGGGGGCCCTATGGCTACACCTTC	CASSGPRGPYGYTF
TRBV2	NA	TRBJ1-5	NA	TGTGCCAGCGGTGAGGGGGACAATAGCAATCAGCCCCAGCATTTT	CASGEGDNSNQPQHF
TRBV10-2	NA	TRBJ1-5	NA	TGCGCCAGCAGTGGCAGGGGAGGCAATCAGCCCCAGCATTTT	CASSGRGGNQPQHF
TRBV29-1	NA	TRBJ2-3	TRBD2	TGCAGCGCCGCAAGGACTAGTGAGGGAGATACGCAGTATTTT	CSAARTSEGDTQYF
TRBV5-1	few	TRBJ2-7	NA	TGCGCCAGCAGCTTGGCCCCCAACTACGAGCAGTACTTC	CASSLAPNYEQYF
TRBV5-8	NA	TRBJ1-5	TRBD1	TGTGCCAGCAGCTCCGGTACAGGGGGCGAACAGCCCCAGCATTTT	CASSSGTGGEQPQHF
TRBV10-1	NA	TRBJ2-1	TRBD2	TGCGCCAGCAGCCGGACTAGCGGGAGTCTAACGGGGGAGCAGTTCTTC	CASSRTSGSLTGEQFF
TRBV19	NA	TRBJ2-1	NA	TGTGCCAGTAGTATAGATCCGACTACCAATGAGCAGTTCTTC	CASSIDPTTNEQFF
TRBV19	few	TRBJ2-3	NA	TGTGCCAGTAGGCAAAGCGGGGATACGCAGTATTTT	CASRQSGDTQYF
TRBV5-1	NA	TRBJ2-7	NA	TGCGCCAGCAGCTTGGCCACGGGGGTGGGCTACGAGCAGTACTTC	CASSLATGVGYEQYF
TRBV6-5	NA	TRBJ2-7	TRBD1	TGTGCCAGCAGAAGGGAACAGGGGCTAACCTACGAGCAGTACTTC	CASRREQGLTYEQYF
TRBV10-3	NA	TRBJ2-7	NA	TGTGCCATCAGTGAGCCGGCAAGGAGGGCTTTCTACGAGCAGTACTTC	CAISEPARRAFYEQYF
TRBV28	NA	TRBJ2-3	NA	TGTGCCAGCAGCCGCCCCGGGACTGATCCTAGCACAGATACGCAGTATTTT	CASSRPGTDPSTDTQYF
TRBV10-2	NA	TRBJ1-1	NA	TGCGCCAGCAGTGAGAGGTCAGGCCCGAACACTGAAGCTTTCTTT	CASSERSGPNTEAFF
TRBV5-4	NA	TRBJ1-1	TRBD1	TGTGCCAGCAGCTCCGCCCGGGACAGGGAGACTTACACTGAAGCTTTCTTT	CASSSARDRETYTEAFF
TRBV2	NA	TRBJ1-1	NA	TGTGCCACCTTAACAGAGACGAACACTGAAGCTTTCTTT	CATLTETNTEAFF
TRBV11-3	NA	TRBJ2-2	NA	TGTGCCAGCAGCTTAGAGGTGGCCGGGGAGCTGTTTTTT	CASSLEVAGELFF
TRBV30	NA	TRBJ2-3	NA	TGTGCCTGGAGTGTAGAGGGGCCCGCCCGTAATACGCAGTATTTT	CAWSVEGPARNTQYF
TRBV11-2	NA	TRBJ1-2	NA	TGTGCCAGCAGACAGCCTGGGGGGGGAACAAACTATGGCTACACCTTC	CASRQPGGGTNYGYTF
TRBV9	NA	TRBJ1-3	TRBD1	TGTGCCAGCAGCGTCCAGGACAGGGGAAACTCTGGAAACACCATATATTTT	CASSVQDRGNSGNTIYF
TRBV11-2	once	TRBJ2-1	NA	TGTGCCAGCAGCTTAGATCCCGGGCCTAGAAGGAGCTCCTACAATGAGCAGTTCTTC	CASSLDPGPRRSSYNEQFF